These T cell receptor beta chains were read from a single sample in a study of blood T cell repertoires in COVID-19. Clones were read by immunoSEQ multiplex PCR, and TCRdb kept only the in-frame ones, dropping some. The data contain over 85,000 clones, around 86% of them singletons. What was sequenced was peripheral blood. These receptors were taken from a woman older than 75 with acute or convalescent COVID-19. Each CDR3 is given with its conserved first and last residue. A D gene is named only where the DNA matches it firmly. The listing skips clone size in some rows; elsewhere it reads once, few, many or a size class.

J,size,D,V,DNA,CDR3
TRBJ1-1,NA,TRBD1,TRBV6-6,TGTGCCGGCCAAGGGGGCAGGGGGACTGAAGCTTTCTTT,CAGQGGRGTEAFF
TRBJ1-6,NA,NA,TRBV19,TGTGCCAGTAGTATAGTCCAACGGGGGGTTTATAATTCACCCCTCCACTTT,CASSIVQRGVYNSPLHF
TRBJ1-5,once,NA,TRBV4-3,TGCGCCAGCAGCCAAGATGGGGGGAGAAATCAGCCCCAGCATTTT,CASSQDGGRNQPQHF
TRBJ1-2,NA,NA,TRBV6-2/TRBV6-3,TGTGCCAGCAGTTACGAGGGTGGAGGAGCCTATGGCTACACCTTC,CASSYEGGGAYGYTF
TRBJ1-3,NA,TRBD1,TRBV2,TGTGCCAGCAGTTTGACAGGGAATGTCGGAAACACCATATATTTT,CASSLTGNVGNTIYF
TRBJ2-1,NA,TRBD2,TRBV7-9,TGTGCCAGCAGCCTTACTTTGACCGGGACTAGCGGGTACAATGAGCAGTTCTTC,CASSLTLTGTSGYNEQFF
TRBJ2-2,NA,TRBD1,TRBV5-4,TGTGCCAGCAGCTCGGACAGGGGAAGGTCGAGCACCGGGGAGCTGTTTTTT,CASSSDRGRSSTGELFF
TRBJ2-5,NA,TRBD1,TRBV2,TGTGCCAGCAGTGTGGACAGGGGATGGGAGACCCAGTACTTC,CASSVDRGWETQYF
TRBJ2-1,NA,TRBD1,TRBV18,TGTGCCAGCTCACCAATACAGGGGATGAGGTACAATGAGCAGTTCTTC,CASSPIQGMRYNEQFF
TRBJ1-6,NA,NA,TRBV5-1,TGCGCCAGCAGCTACGGGGGGGAAAATTCACCCCTCCACTTT,CASSYGGENSPLHF
TRBJ2-1,NA,TRBD2,TRBV3-1/TRBV3-2,TGTGCCAGCAGCCAAGGCTCGGGGCGGGGGGAGCAGTTCTTC,CASSQGSGRGEQFF
TRBJ1-5,NA,NA,TRBV28,TGTGCCAGCAGTTTAAACAGTTTTAGCAATCAGCCCCAGCATTTT,CASSLNSFSNQPQHF
TRBJ1-1,few,NA,TRBV11-3,TGTGCCAGCAGCTTAAATAACAGGGATGAAGCTTTCTTT,CASSLNNRDEAFF
TRBJ2-2,NA,NA,TRBV6-6,TGTGCCAGCAGCTCACAGGGCCCGAACGGGGAGCTGTTTTTT,CASSSQGPNGELFF
TRBJ1-5,NA,NA,TRBV12-3/TRBV12-4,TGTGCCAGCAGCCCCAATAGCAATCAGCCCCAGCATTTT,CASSPNSNQPQHF
TRBJ2-1,NA,NA,TRBV18,TGTGCCAGCTCACCACGAAGCGGGCCCGACTCCTACAATGAGCAGTTCTTC,CASSPRSGPDSYNEQFF
TRBJ2-5,once,TRBD2,TRBV3-1/TRBV3-2,TGTGCCAGCAGCCAAGCCGGACTAGCGGGAGGTGAGACCCAGTACTTC,CASSQAGLAGGETQYF
TRBJ2-1,NA,NA,TRBV18,TGTGCCAGCTCACCACCGTCGGGAGTACGAATCTTC,CASSPPSGVRIF
TRBJ1-2,NA,NA,TRBV29-1,TGCAGCGTTGTTATCTGGGGCGCGCTTGGCTACACCTTC,CSVVIWGALGYTF
TRBJ1-5,NA,NA,TRBV5-6,TGTGCCAGCAGCCGGGGTGGGAGCAATCAGCCCCAGCATTTT,CASSRGGSNQPQHF
TRBJ2-1,NA,NA,TRBV7-9,TGTGCCAGCAGCCCCCGCCCAAGGACTGATAATGAGCAGTTCTTC,CASSPRPRTDNEQFF
TRBJ2-1,NA,NA,TRBV9,TGTGCCAGCAGCCCCGTAGGGGTGCGCAATGAGCAGTTCTTC,CASSPVGVRNEQFF
TRBJ2-5,NA,NA,TRBV6-5,TGTGCCAGCGGAGCCGAGAGGACCCAGTACTTC,CASGAERTQYF
TRBJ1-5,NA,NA,TRBV15,TGTGCCACCAGCAGAGGAGCGAATCAGCCCCAGCATTTT,CATSRGANQPQHF
TRBJ2-7,few,TRBD1,TRBV2,TGTGCCAGCAGTGAGGGACAGCGGATGAGCTTATGGTACTACGAGCAGTACTTC,CASSEGQRMSLWYYEQYF
TRBJ1-2,NA,TRBD1,TRBV7-2,TGTGCCAGCAGCTTAGACAGGGGACCTAACTATGGCTACACCTTC,CASSLDRGPNYGYTF
TRBJ2-1,NA,TRBD2,TRBV5-1,TGCGCCAGCAGCACCGGGACTAGCGGCACAATAGCAAAGAATGAGCAGTTCTTC,CASSTGTSGTIAKNEQFF
TRBJ2-5,NA,TRBD2,TRBV5-1,TGCGCCAGCAGCTTGGAAGGCGGGGGGGAGACCCAGTACTTC,CASSLEGGGETQYF
TRBJ2-3,NA,NA,TRBV27,TGTGCCAGCAGTCCAGACCGACACGGCAACACAGATACGCAGTATTTT,CASSPDRHGNTDTQYF
TRBJ2-4,NA,NA,TRBV10-3,TGTGCCATCAGTGAGCGAGGGAACATTCAGTACTTC,CAISERGNIQYF
TRBJ2-1,once,TRBD1,TRBV7-2,TGTGCCAGCAGCTTAGCTAGGACAGGGGTCTATGAGCAGTTCTTC,CASSLARTGVYEQFF
TRBJ2-3,NA,NA,TRBV7-8,TGTGCCAGCAGCTTAGCGCCTGGCGGGGGCTATACGCAGTATTTT,CASSLAPGGGYTQYF
TRBJ2-1,NA,TRBD2,TRBV2,TGTGCCAGCAGTGGGGGACTAGCGGGAAGGATCGAGCAGTTCTTC,CASSGGLAGRIEQFF
TRBJ1-4,NA,TRBD1,TRBV7-9,TGTGCCAGCAGCTCAACAGGGGGCGGAGGAAAAGAAAAACTGTTTTTT,CASSSTGGGGKEKLFF
TRBJ1-2,once,TRBD1,TRBV4-1,TGCGCCAGCAGCCAAGTACAGGGGTTGAATGGCTACACCTTC,CASSQVQGLNGYTF
TRBJ2-2,NA,TRBD1,TRBV5-1,TGCGCCAGCAGCCACCGGGACAGGAGGAACACCGGGGAGCTGTTTTTT,CASSHRDRRNTGELFF
TRBJ1-1,NA,NA,TRBV7-9,TGTGCCAGCAGCTTAGAAGGGGACACTGAAGCTTTCTTT,CASSLEGDTEAFF
TRBJ2-3,NA,TRBD2,TRBV4-1,TGCGCCAGCAGCCAAGGGGGCGGGAGTGGCTCAGATACGCAGTATTTT,CASSQGGGSGSDTQYF
TRBJ1-2,NA,NA,TRBV30,TGTGCCTGGAGTACGGAGAACTATGGCTACACCTTC,CAWSTENYGYTF
TRBJ1-6,NA,TRBD1,TRBV9,TGTGCCAGCAGCGTGGGACAGGGAGGGGAACCCCTCCACTTT,CASSVGQGGEPLHF
TRBJ1-1,NA,NA,TRBV7-3,TGTGCCAGCAGCTCCCTGGGGCTGATGAACACTGAAGCTTTCTTT,CASSSLGLMNTEAFF
TRBJ2-5,NA,NA,TRBV2,TGTGCCAGCACTAATTACCTCGCGGAGACCCAGTACTTC,CASTNYLAETQYF
TRBJ2-1,NA,TRBD2,TRBV2,TGTGCCAGCAGCTGGCGGGAGAATGAGCAGTTCTTC,CASSWRENEQFF
TRBJ2-2,NA,NA,TRBV27,TGTGCCAGCAACCGAAAGGGGCAGGGGAACACCGGGGAGCTGTTTTTT,CASNRKGQGNTGELFF
TRBJ2-1,NA,NA,TRBV6-4,TGTGCCAGCAGTGCCACTAGCCCCCAGAGAGGGCTGTTCTTC,CASSATSPQRGLFF
TRBJ2-5,few,TRBD2,TRBV6-5,TGTGCCAGCGAATCTAGCGGTCAAGAGACCCAGTACTTC,CASESSGQETQYF
TRBJ2-7,NA,TRBD1,TRBV6-2/TRBV6-3,TGTGCCAGCAGTCCCGGCGGGGGACAGGGGCGATACTCCTACGAGCAGTACTTC,CASSPGGGQGRYSYEQYF
TRBJ2-7,NA,TRBD1,TRBV11-2,TGTGCCAGCAGCTTCGGACAGGGCCCCTACGAGCAGTACTTC,CASSFGQGPYEQYF
TRBJ2-5,NA,NA,TRBV7-3,TGTGCCAGCAGCTCGACCCCGGGGACCCAGTACTTC,CASSSTPGTQYF
TRBJ2-1,NA,TRBD2,TRBV19,TGTGCCAGTAGTGGACTAGCGGGAGGAAGGGAGCAGTTCTTC,CASSGLAGGREQFF
TRBJ1-3,NA,NA,TRBV3-1/TRBV3-2,TGTGCCAGCAGCGAGACAGCTTCCTCTGGAAACACCATATATTTT,CASSETASSGNTIYF
TRBJ1-2,once,TRBD1,TRBV7-9,TGTGCCAGCACCCACCCCGGGACAGGGGGGGGCTACACCTTC,CASTHPGTGGGYTF
TRBJ2-1,NA,TRBD1,TRBV19,TGTGCCAGTAGTCCCACAGGGGGCGGAGTGAGATATGAGCAGTTCTTC,CASSPTGGGVRYEQFF
TRBJ1-1,NA,TRBD1,TRBV4-1,TGCGCCAGCAGCCACGTCGGACAGGGTGCGGAAACTGAAGCTTTCTTT,CASSHVGQGAETEAFF
TRBJ2-1,NA,TRBD2,TRBV14,TGTGCCAGCAGCCAAGGGACTAGCGGGAGATATGAGCAGTTCTTC,CASSQGTSGRYEQFF